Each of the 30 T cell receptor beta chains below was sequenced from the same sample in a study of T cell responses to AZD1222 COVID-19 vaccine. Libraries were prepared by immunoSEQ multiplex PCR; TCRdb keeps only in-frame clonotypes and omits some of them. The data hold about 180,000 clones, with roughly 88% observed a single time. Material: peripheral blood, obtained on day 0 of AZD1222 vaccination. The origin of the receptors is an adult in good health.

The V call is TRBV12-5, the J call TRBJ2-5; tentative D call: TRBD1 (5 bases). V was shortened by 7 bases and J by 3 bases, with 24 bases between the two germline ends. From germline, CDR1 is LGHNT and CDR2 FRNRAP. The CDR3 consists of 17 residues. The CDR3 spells CASARLGRRQTKETQYF. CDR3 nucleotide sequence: TGTGCTAGTGCTCGGCTAGGTCGGAGACAGACAAAAGAGACCCAGTACTTC.

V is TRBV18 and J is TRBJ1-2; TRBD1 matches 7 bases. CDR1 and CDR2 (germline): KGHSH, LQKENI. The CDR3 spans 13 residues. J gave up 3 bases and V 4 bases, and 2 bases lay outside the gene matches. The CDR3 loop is CASSRQGDYGYTF. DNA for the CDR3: TGTGCCAGCTCACGACAGGGCGACTATGGCTACACCTTC.

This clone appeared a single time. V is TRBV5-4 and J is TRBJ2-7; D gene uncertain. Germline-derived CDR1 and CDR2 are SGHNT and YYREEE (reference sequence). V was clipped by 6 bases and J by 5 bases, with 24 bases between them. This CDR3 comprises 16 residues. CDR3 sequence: CASTRWPPRARDEQYF. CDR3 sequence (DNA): TGTGCCAGCACTCGGTGGCCACCAAGGGCCCGGGACGAGCAGTACTTC.

Written as DNA, the CDR3 is TGTGCCAGCAGCGTTTCTACAGGGTCACCCCTCCACTTT. Translation gives CASSVSTGSPLHF. The chain carries TRBV14 and TRBJ1-6; weak D call: TRBD1 (6 bases). The V gene's germline CDR1 is SGHDN and CDR2 FVKESK. The CDR3 totals 13 residues. V lost 5 bases and J 10 bases, leaving 12 bases between the germline ends.

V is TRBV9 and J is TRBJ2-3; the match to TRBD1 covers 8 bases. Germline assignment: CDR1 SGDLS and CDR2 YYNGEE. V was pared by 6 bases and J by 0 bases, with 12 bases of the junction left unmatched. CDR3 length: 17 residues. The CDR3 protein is CASTRTGFGLSTDTQYF. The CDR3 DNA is TGTGCCAGCACACGGACAGGGTTCGGCTTAAGCACAGATACGCAGTATTTT.

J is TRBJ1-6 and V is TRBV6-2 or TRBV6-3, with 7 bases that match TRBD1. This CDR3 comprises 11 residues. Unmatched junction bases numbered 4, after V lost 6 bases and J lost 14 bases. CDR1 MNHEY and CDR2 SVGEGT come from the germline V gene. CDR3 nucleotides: TGTGCCAGCAGCAAACAGGGGACCCTCCACTTT. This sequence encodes CASSKQGTLHF.

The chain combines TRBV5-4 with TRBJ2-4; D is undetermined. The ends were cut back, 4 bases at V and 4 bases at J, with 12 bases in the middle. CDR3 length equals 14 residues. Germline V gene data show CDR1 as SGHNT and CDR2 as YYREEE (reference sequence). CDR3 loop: CASSPTSEKNIQYF. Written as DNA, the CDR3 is TGTGCCAGCAGCCCGACCAGTGAAAAAAACATTCAGTACTTC.

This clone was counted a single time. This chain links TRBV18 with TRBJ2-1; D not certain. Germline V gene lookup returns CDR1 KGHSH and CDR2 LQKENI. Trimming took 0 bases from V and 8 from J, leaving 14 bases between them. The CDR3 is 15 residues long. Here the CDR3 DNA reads TGTGCCAGCTCACCACCTTCGGCCTCAAGGGATGAGCAGTTCTTC. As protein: CASSPPSASRDEQFF. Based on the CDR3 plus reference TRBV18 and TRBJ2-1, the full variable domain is NAGVMQNPRHLVRRRGQEARLRCSPMKGHSHVYWYRQLPEEGLKFMVYLQKENIIDESGMPKERFSAEFPKEGPSILRIQQVVRGDSAAYFCASSPPSASRDEQFFGPGTRLTVL.

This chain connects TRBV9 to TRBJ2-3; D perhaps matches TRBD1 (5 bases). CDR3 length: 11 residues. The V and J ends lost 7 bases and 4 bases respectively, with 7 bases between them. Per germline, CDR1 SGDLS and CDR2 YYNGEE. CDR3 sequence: CASGAADTQYF. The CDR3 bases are TGTGCCAGCGGGGCCGCAGATACGCAGTATTTT. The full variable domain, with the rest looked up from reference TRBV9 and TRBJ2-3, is DSGVTQTPKHLITATGQRVTLRCSPRSGDLSVYWYQQSLDQGLQFLIQYYNGEERAKGNILERFSAQQFPDLHSELNLSSLELGDSALYFCASGAADTQYFGPGTRLTVL.

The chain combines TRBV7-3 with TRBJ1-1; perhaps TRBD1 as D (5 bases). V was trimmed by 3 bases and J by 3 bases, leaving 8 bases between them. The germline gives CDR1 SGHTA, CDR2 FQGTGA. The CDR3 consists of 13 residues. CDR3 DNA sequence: TGTGCCAGCAGCTTTGAGGGGTACACTGAAGCTTTCTTT. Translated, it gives CASSFEGYTEAFF.

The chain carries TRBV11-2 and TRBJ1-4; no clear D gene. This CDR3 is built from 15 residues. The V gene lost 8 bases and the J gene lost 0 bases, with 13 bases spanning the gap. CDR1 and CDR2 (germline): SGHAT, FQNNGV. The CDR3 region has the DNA TGTGCCAGCGGAACAGACCGCACAACTAATGAAAAACTGTTTTTT. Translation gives CASGTDRTTNEKLFF.

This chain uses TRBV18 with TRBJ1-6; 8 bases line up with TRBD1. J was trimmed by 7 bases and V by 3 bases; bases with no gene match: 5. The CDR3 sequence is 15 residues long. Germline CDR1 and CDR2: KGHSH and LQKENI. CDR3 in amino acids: CASSPLTGENSPLHF. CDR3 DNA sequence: TGTGCCAGCTCACCCCTGACAGGGGAGAATTCACCCCTCCACTTT.

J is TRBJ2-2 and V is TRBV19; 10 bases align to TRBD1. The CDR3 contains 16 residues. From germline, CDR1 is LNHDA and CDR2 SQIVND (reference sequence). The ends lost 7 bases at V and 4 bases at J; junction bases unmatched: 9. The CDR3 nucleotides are TGTGCCAGTACCCCTCGACAGGGGGCATTCACCGGGGAGCTGTTTTTT. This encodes CASTPRQGAFTGELFF.

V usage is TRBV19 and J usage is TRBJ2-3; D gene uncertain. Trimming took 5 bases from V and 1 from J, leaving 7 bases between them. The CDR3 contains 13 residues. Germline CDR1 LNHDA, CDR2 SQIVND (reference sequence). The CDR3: CASSLARTDTQYF. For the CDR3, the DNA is TGTGCCAGTAGTCTTGCCCGCACAGATACGCAGTATTTT.

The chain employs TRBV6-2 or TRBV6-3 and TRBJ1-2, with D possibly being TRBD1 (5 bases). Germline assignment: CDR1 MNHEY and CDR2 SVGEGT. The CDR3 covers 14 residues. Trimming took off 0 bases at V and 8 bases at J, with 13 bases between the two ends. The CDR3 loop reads CASSYSRGLGGYTF. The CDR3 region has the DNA TGTGCCAGCAGTTACTCGAGGGGTTTAGGAGGCTACACCTTC.

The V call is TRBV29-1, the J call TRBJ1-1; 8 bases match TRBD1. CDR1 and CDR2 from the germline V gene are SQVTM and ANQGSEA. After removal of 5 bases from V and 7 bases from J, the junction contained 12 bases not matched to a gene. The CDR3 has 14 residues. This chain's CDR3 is CSVLRQGLPLEAFF. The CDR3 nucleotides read TGCAGCGTTTTGAGACAGGGGCTTCCCCTTGAAGCTTTCTTT.

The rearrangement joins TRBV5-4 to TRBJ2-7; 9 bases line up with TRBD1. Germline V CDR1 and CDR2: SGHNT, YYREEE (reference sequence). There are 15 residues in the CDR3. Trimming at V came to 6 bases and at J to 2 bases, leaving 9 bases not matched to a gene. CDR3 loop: CASNYGGTGTYEQYF. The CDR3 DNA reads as TGTGCCAGCAACTATGGGGGGACAGGGACCTACGAGCAGTACTTC.

CDR3 DNA: TGTGCCAGCAGCCCCGGAGGGACAGGGGCAGATACGCAGTATTTT. Residues: CASSPGGTGADTQYF. V gene TRBV7-9 combines with J gene TRBJ2-3, with TRBD1 identical over 10 bases. The CDR3 covers 15 residues. V lost 5 bases, J lost 4 bases, and 6 bases stayed unmatched. Germline loops: CDR1 SEHNR, CDR2 FQNEAQ (reference sequence).

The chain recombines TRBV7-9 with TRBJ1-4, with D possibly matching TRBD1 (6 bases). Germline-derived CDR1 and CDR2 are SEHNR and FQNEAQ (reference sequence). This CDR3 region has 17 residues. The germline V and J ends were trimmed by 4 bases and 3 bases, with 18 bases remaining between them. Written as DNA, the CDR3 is TGTGCCAGCAGCTCCCTCGGGGCAGGGGAAGCTAATGAAAAACTGTTTTTT. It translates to CASSSLGAGEANEKLFF.

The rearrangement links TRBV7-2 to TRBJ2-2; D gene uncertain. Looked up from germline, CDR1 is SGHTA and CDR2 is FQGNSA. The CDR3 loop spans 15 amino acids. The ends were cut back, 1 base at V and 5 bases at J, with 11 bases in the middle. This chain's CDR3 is CASSLDGLKTGELFF. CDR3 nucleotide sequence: TGTGCCAGCAGCTTAGACGGTTTGAAGACCGGGGAGCTGTTTTTT.

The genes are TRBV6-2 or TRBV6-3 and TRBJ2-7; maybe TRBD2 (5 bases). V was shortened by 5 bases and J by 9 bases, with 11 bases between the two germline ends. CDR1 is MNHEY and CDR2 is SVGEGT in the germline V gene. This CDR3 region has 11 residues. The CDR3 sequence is CASSEGPRQYF. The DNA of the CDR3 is TGTGCCAGCAGTGAGGGCCCTAGGCAGTACTTC.

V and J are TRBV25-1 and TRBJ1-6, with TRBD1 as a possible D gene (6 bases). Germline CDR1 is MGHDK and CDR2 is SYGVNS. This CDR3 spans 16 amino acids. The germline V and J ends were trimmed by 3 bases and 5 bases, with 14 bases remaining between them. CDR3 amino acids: CASSDSGGADNSPLHF. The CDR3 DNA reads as TGTGCCAGCAGTGACTCTGGGGGGGCCGATAATTCACCCCTCCACTTT. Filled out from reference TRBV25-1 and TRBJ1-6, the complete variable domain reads EADIYQTPRYLVIGTGKKITLECSQTMGHDKMYWYQQDPGMELHLIHYSYGVNSTEKGDLSSESTVSRIRTEHFPLTLESARPSHTSQYLCASSDSGGADNSPLHFGNGTRLTVT.

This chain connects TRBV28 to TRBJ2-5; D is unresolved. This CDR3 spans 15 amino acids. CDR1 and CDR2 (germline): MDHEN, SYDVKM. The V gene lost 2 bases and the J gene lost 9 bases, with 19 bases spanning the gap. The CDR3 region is CASSLVTIGLGAQYF. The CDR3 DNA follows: TGTGCCAGCAGTTTAGTTACTATTGGGTTAGGCGCCCAGTACTTC. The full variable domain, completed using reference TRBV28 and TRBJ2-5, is DVKVTQSSRYLVKRTGEKVFLECVQDMDHENMFWYRQDPGLGLRLIYFSYDVKMKEKGDIPEGYSVSREKKERFSLILESASTNQTSMYLCASSLVTIGLGAQYFGPGTRLLVL.

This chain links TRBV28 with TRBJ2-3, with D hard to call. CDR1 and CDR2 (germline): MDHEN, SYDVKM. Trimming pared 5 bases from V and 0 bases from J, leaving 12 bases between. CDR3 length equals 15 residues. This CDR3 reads CASSQSLHSTDTQYF. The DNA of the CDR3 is TGTGCCAGCAGTCAGAGTTTACATAGCACAGATACGCAGTATTTT.

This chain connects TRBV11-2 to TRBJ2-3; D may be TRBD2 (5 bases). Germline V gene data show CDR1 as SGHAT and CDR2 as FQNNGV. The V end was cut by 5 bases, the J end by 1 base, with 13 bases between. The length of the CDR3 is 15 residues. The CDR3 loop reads CASSGGLSRTDTQYF. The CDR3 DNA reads TGTGCCAGCAGCGGAGGATTAAGCCGCACAGATACGCAGTATTTT.

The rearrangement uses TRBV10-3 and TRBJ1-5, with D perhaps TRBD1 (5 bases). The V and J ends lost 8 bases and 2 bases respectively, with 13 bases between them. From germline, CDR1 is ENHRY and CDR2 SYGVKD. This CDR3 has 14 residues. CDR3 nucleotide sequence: TGTGCCATCGGGGGGACGGGGGGCAATCAGCCCCAGCATTTT. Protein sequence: CAIGGTGGNQPQHF.

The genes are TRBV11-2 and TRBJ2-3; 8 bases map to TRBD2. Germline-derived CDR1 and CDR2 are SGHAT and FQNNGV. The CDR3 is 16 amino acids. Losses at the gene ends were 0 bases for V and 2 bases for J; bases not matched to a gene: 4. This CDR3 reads CASSLEGGGTTDTQYF. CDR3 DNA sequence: TGTGCCAGCAGCTTAGAGGGCGGGGGGACCACAGATACGCAGTATTTT.

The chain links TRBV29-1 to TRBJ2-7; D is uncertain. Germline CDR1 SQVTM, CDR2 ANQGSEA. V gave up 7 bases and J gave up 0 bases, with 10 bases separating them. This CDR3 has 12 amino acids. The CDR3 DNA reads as TGCAGCGCACAGCGAAGCTCCTACGAGCAGTACTTC. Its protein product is CSAQRSSYEQYF.

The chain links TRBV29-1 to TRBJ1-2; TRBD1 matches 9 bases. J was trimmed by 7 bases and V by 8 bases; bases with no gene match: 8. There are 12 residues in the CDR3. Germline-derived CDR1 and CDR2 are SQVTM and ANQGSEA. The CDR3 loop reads CSLGDRDAGYTF. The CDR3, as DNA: TGCAGCTTAGGGGACAGGGATGCTGGCTACACCTTC.

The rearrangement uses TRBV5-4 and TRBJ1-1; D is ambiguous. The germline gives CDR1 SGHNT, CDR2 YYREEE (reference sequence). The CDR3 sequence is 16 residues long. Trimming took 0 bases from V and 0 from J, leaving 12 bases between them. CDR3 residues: CASSLGPNQLNTEAFF. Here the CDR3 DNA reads TGTGCCAGCAGCTTGGGTCCGAATCAGTTGAACACTGAAGCTTTCTTT.